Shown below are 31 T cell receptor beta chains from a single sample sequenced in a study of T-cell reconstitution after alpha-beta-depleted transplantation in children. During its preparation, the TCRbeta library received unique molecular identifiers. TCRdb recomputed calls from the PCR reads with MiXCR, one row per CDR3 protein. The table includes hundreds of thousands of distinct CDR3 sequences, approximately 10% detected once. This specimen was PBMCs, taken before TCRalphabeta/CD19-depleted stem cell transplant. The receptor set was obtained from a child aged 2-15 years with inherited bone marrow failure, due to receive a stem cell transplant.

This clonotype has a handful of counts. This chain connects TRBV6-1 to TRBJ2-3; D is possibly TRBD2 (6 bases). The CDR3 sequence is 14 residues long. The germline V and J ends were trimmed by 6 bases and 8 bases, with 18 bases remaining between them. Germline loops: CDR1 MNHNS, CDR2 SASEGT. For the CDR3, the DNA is TGTGCCAGCAGGAGAGGGGAGGTCTCGTTTACGCAGTATTTT. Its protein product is CASRRGEVSFTQYF.

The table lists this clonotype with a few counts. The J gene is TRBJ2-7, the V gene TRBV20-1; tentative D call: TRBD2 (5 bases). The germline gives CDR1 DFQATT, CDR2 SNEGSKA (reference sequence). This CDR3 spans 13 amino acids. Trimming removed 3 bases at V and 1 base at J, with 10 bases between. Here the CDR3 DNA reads TGCAGTGCTAGGGGGAGCGGTTCCTACGAGCAGTACTTC. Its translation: CSARGSGSYEQYF.

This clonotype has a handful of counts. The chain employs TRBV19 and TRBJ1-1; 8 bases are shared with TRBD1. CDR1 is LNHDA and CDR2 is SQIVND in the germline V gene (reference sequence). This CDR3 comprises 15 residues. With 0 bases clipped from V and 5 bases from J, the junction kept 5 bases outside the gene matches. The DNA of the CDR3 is TGTGCCAGTAGTATAGACGGACAGGGATTTACTGAAGCTTTCTTT. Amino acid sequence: CASSIDGQGFTEAFF.

CDR3: CAIRTAVMNTEAFF. The DNA of the CDR3 is TGTGCCATCAGGACCGCTGTCATGAACACTGAAGCTTTCTTT. The genes are TRBV28 and TRBJ1-1; D ambiguous. This CDR3 has 14 amino acids. CDR1 MDHEN and CDR2 SYDVKM come from the germline V gene. Trimming took 10 bases from V and 0 from J, leaving 15 bases between them.

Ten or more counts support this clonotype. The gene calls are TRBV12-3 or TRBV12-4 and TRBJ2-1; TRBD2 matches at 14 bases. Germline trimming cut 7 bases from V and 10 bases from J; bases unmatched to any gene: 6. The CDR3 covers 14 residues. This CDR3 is CASTTGLAGVEQFF. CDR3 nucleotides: TGTGCCAGCACCACGGGACTAGCGGGAGTGGAGCAGTTCTTC.

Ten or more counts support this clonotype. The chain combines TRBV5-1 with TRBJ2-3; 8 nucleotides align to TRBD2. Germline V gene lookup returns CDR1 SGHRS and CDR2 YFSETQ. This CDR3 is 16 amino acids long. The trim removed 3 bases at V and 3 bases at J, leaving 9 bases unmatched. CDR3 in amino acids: CASSSEGTSYTDTQYF. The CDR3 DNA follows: TGCGCCAGCAGCTCGGAGGGGACTAGTTATACAGATACGCAGTATTTT.

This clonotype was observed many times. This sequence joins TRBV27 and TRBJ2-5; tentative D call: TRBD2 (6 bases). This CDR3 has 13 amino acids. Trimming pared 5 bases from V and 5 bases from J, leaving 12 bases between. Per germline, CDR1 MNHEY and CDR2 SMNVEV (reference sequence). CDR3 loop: CASSTGELETQYF. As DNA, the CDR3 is TGTGCCAGCAGTACGGGGGAGTTGGAGACCCAGTACTTC.

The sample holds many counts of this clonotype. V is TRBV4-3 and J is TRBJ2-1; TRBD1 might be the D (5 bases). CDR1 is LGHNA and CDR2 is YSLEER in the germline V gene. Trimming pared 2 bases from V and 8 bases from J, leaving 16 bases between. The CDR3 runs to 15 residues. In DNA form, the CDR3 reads TGCGCCAGCAGCCAATCCGGGCAGGGCCTCTATGAGCAGTTCTTC. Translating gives CASSQSGQGLYEQFF.

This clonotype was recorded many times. The CDR3: CASSLRPSGRGDTQYF. DNA for the CDR3: TGCGCCAGCAGCTTGAGGCCTAGCGGGAGAGGAGATACGCAGTATTTT. The J gene is TRBJ2-3, the V gene TRBV5-1, with 10 bases matching TRBD2. CDR1 and CDR2 (germline): SGHRS, YFSETQ. Losses at the gene ends were 1 base for V and 5 bases for J; bases not matched to a gene: 7. The length of the CDR3 is 16 residues.

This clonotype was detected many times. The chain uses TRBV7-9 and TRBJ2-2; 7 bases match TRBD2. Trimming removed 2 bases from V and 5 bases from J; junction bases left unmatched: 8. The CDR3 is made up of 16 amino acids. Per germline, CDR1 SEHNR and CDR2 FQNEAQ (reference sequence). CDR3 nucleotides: TGTGCCAGCAGCTTATTCCGGGACTACAGAACCGGGGAGCTGTTTTTT. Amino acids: CASSLFRDYRTGELFF. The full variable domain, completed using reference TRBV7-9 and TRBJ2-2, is DTGVSQNPRHKITKRGQNVTFRCDPISEHNRLYWYRQTLGQGPEFLTYFQNEAQLEKSRLLSDRFSAERPKGSFSTLEIQRTEQGDSAMYLCASSLFRDYRTGELFFGEGSRLTVL.

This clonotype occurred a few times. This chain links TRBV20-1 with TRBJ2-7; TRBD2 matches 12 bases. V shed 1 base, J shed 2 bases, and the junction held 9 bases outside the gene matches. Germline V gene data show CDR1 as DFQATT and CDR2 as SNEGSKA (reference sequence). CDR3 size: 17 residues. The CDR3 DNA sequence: TGCAGTGCTAGAGGGCGAACTGGACTAGCGGGAACCTACGAGCAGTACTTC. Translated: CSARGRTGLAGTYEQYF.

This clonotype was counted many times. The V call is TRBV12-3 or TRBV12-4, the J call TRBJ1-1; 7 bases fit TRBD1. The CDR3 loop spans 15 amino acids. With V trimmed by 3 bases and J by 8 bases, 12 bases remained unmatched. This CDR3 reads CASSFTSAGRGEAFF. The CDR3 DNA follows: TGTGCCAGCAGTTTTACGTCGGCGGGCAGGGGGGAAGCTTTCTTT.

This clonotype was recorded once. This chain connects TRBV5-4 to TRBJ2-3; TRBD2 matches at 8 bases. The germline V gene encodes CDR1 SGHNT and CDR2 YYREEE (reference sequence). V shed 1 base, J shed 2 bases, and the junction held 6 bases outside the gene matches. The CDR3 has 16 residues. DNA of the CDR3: TGTGCCAGCAGCTTGATAACGGGAGGGTTCACAGATACGCAGTATTTT. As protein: CASSLITGGFTDTQYF.

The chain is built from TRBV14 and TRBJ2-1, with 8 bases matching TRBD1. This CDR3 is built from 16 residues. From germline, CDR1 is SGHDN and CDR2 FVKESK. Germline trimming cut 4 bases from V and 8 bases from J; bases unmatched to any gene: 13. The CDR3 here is CASSLLQGARYYEQFF. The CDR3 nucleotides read TGTGCCAGCAGCCTACTCCAGGGGGCCCGCTATTATGAGCAGTTCTTC.

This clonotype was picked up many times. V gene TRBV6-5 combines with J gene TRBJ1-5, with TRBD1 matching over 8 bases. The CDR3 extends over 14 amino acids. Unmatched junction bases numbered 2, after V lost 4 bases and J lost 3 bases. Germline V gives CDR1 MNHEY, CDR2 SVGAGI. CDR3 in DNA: TGTGCCAGCAGTTGGGACAGGATCAATCAGCCCCAGCATTTT. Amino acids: CASSWDRINQPQHF.

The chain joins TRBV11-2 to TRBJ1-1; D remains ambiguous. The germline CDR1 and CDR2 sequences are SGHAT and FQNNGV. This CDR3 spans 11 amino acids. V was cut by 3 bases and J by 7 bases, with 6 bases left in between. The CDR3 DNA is TGTGCCAGCAGCTTGACGGTTGAAGCTTTCTTT. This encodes CASSLTVEAFF.

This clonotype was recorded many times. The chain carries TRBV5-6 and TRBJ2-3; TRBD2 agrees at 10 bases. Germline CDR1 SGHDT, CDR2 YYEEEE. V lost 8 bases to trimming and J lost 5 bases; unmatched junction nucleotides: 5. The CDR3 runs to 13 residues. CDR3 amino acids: CASRGLAKDTQYF. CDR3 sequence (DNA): TGTGCCAGTCGGGGACTAGCGAAAGATACGCAGTATTTT.

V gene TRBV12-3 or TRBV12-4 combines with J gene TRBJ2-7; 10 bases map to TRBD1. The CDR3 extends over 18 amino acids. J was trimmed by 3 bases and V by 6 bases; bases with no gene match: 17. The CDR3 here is CASSRWTGGYKNYYEQYF. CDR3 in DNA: TGTGCCAGCAGCCGGTGGACAGGGGGTTACAAAAACTACTACGAGCAGTACTTC.

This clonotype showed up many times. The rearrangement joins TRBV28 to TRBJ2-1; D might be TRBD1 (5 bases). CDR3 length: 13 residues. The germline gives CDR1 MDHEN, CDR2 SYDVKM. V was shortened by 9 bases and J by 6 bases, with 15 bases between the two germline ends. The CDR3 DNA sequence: TGTGCCAGTTCCAAGGGGCTATTCAATGAGCAGTTCTTC. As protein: CASSKGLFNEQFF.

The CDR3 nucleotides are TGTGCCAGCAGCTTAGGCCTACGTAAGGAGACCCAGTACTTC. Translated: CASSLGLRKETQYF. The genes are TRBV7-2 and TRBJ2-5, with D uncertain. The V gene lost 1 base and the J gene lost 5 bases, with 11 bases spanning the gap. The CDR3 is 14 residues long. The germline V gene has CDR1 SGHTA and CDR2 FQGNSA. Complete variable domain (other parts from reference TRBV7-2 and TRBJ2-5): GAGVSQSPSNKVTEKGKDVELRCDPISGHTALYWYRQSLGQGLEFLIYFQGNSAPDKSGLPSDRFSAERTGGSVSTLTIQRTQQEDSAVYLCASSLGLRKETQYFGPGTRLLVL.

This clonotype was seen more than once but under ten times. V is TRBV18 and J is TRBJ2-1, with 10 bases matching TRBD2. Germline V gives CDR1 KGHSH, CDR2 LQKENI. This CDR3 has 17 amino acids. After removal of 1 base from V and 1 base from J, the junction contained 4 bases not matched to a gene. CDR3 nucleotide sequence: TGTGCCAGCTCACCACGGCTAGCGGGGGAATCCTACAATGAGCAGTTCTTC. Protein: CASSPRLAGESYNEQFF.

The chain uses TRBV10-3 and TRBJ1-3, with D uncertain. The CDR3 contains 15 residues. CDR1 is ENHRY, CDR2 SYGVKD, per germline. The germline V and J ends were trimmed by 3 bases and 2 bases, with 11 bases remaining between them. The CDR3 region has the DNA TGTGCCATCAGTGACCGGACGGTTCCTGGAAACACCATATATTTT. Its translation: CAISDRTVPGNTIYF.

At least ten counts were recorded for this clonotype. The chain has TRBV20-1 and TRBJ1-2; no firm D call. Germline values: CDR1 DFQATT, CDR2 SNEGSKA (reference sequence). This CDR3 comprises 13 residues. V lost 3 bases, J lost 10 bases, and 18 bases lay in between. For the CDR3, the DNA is TGCAGTGCTAGGTCGGCATACCTTGGGCACTACACCTTC. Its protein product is CSARSAYLGHYTF.

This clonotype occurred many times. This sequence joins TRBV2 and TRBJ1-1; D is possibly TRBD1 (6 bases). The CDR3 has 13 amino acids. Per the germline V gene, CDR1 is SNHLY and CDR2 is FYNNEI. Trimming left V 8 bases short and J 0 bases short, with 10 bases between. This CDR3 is CASPDRVNTEAFF. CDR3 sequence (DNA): TGTGCCAGCCCGGACAGAGTGAACACTGAAGCTTTCTTT.

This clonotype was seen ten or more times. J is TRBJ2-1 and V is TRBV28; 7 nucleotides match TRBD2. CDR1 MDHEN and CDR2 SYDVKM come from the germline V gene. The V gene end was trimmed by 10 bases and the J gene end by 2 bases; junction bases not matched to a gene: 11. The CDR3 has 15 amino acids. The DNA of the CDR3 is TGTGCCACCGACCCGAGCGGGAATCCCTACAATGAGCAGTTCTTC. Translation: CATDPSGNPYNEQFF.

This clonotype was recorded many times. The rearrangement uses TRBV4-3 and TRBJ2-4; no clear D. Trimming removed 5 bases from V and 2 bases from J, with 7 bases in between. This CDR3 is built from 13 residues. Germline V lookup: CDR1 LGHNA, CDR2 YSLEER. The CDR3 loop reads CASSEAPKNIQYF. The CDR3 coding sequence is TGCGCCAGCAGCGAGGCACCCAAAAACATTCAGTACTTC.

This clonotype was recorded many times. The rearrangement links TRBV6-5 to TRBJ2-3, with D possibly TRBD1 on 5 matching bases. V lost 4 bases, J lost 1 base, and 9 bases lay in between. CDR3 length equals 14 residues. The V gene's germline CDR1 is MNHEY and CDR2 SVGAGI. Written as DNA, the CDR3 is TGTGCCAGCAGTTCATGGGGCGGCACAGATACGCAGTATTTT. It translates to CASSSWGGTDTQYF.

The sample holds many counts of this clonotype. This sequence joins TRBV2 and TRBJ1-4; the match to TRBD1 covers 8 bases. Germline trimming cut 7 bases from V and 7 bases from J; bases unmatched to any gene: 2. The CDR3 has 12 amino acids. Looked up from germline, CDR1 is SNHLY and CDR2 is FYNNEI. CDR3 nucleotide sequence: TGTGCCAGCAAAACAGGGGGTGAAAAACTGTTTTTT. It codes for CASKTGGEKLFF.

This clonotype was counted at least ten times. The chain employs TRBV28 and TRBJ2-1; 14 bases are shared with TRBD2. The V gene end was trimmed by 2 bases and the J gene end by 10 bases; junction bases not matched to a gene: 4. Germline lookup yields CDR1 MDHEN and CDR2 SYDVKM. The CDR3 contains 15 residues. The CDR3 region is CASSLRLAGGPEQFF. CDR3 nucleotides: TGTGCCAGCAGTTTAAGACTAGCGGGAGGGCCCGAGCAGTTCTTC.

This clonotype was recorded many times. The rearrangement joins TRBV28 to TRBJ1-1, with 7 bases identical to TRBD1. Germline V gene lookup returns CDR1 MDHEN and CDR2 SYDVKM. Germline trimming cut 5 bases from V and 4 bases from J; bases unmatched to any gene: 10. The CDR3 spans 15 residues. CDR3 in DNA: TGTGCCAGCAGTCCATTGAAACAGGGGACCACTGAAGCTTTCTTT. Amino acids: CASSPLKQGTTEAFF.

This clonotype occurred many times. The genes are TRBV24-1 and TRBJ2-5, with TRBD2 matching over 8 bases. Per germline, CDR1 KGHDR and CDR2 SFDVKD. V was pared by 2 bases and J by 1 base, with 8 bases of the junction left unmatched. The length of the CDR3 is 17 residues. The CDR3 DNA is TGTGCCACCAGTGATTGGGTGGGGACTAGGTCCCAAGAGACCCAGTACTTC. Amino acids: CATSDWVGTRSQETQYF.